In its sample, the clone carrying this T cell receptor beta chain was seen a few times. As yet, its antigen is unknown. The ends were cut back, 4 bases at V and 2 bases at J, with 14 bases in the middle. CDR3 length equals 15 residues. Per the germline V gene, CDR1 is SGHAT and CDR2 is FQNNGV. Generation of TCR beta libraries employed quantitative 5'-RACE incorporating molecular barcodes. TCRdb analysed the 5' RACE reads with MiXCR anew, one entry per CDR3 protein. The sample includes 450,000 or so distinct CDR3 sequences, approximately 26% seen only once; the top ten take 0.89%. The data stem from a study of CD8 T cells in ankylosing spondylitis. Study-wide points: Past studies reported some motif variants in reactive arthritis synovial fluid and blood. Seemingly characteristic of ankylosing spondylitis blood was a TCR beta motif consisting of roughly 8 highly homologous variants.

The chain recombines TRBV11-2 with TRBJ2-5; D not certain. The TCR was taken from a male donor with ankylosing spondylitis. Sequencing was performed on blood, either unsorted or a sorted T cell fraction (not recorded which). CDR3 region: CASSWAPGPQETQYF. In DNA form, the CDR3 reads TGTGCCAGCAGCTGGGCGCCGGGTCCACAAGAGACCCAGTACTTC.